This T cell receptor beta chain was observed in a study of T-cell reconstitution after alpha-beta-depleted transplantation in children. Losses at the gene ends were 4 bases for V and 7 bases for J; bases not matched to a gene: 4. Germline V gene sequence: CDR1 SGHRS, CDR2 YFSETQ. The CDR3 is 14 residues long. Findings and limits, study-wide: At one year after transplant, newly produced T cells mostly accounted for T-cell counts and diversity. Reports say that about two months after transplant, the alpha-beta T cells came out of several hundred graft clones that had expanded. Some patients owed their high day-60 TCRbeta diversity to surviving recipient T cells and thymic progenitors.

A few counts support this clonotype. Its antigen remains unknown. It was with unique molecular identifiers that the TCRbeta library was prepared. One entry per CDR3 protein, called by TCRdb with MiXCR from the PCR reads. The sample records over 450,000 distinct CDR3 sequences, 10% being singletons. The source material was PBMCs, sampled before TCRalphabeta/CD19-depleted stem cell transplant. The chain carries TRBV5-1 and TRBJ1-6, with TRBD1 identical over 8 bases. This receptor was taken from a child aged 2 to 10 with inherited bone marrow failure, due to receive a stem cell transplant. As DNA, the CDR3 is TGCGCCAGCAGCGGGGGACAGGAGAATTCACCCCTCCACTTT. It codes for CASSGGQENSPLHF.